This T cell receptor beta chain was sequenced during a study of regulatory T cells in long-lasting Graves disease (dated by TCRdb to the early 2020s). Regarding the study in general: Persistent Graves' disease was defined as antithyroid drug treatment for over 5 years with persistently positive TSH receptor autoantibodies. Peripheral blood TCR sequencing and RNA sequencing compared persistent Graves' disease patients with newly diagnosed Graves' disease patients. The study took place in China and was registered as a clinical trial. A total of around 35 samples underwent TCR sequencing, from some 13 patients with persistent Graves' disease and around 20 patients with newly diagnosed Graves' disease. In the clinical cohort, patients with persistent Graves' disease had used antithyroid drugs for an average of roughly ten years. The paper as a whole reports these results and caveats: Because the primary lesion, thyroid tissue, could not be accessed, the study looked at peripheral blood alone. As a limitation, the authors acknowledged that the small sample size may reduce accuracy. Persistent disease showed preferential use of TRBV28, TRBJ1-2 and TRBJ2-5, whereas newly diagnosed disease favored TRBV20-1 and TRBJ2-1. Compared with newly diagnosed patients, patients with persistent Graves' disease had lower TCR Shannon entropy and fewer highly expanded clones, which suggests clonal expansion. Patients with persistent disease shared more public clonotypes (about 2,900) than newly diagnosed patients did (about 1,000). Sequencing and analysis were limited to the TCR beta chain.

Interpreted using the paper, the time point label stands for: persistent/refractory GD, antithyroid drugs over 5 years with positive TRAb. RNA was extracted from PBMCs in TRIzol for both TCR sequencing and RNA sequencing. Graves' disease was diagnosed according to American Thyroid Association guidelines. Recruitment of patients was carried out at an endocrinology department in Xi'an, China. Each patient gave approximately 9 milliliters of peripheral blood, collected in an EDTA anticoagulant tube. Ficoll Paque Plus density gradient separation was used to isolate PBMCs, and no further T cell sorting was done. An Agilent 2100 Bioanalyzer and agarose gel were used to check RNA quality, and a NanoDrop 2000 was used to measure RNA concentration. The library was built by means of multiplex PCR. The reads were generated on an Illumina HiSeq 4000. TCR beta libraries were built with iRepertoire HTBI primers and Arm-PCR amplification of CDR3 regions. Before sequencing, the PCR products went through gel purification. As for how the authors treated the data: Gene usage analysis of CDR3 amino acid clonotypes relied on the 62 TRBV and more than twelve TRBJ segments identified across samples. COPE and FqMerger were used to merge the filtered high-quality paired reads into contigs. Contigs were aligned with BLAST to IMGT TRBV, TRBD and TRBJ reference genes, and CDR3 was defined per IMGT. Highly expanded clones were defined as clonotypes with a frequency above 0.1%. Repertoire diversity was measured by Shannon entropy, and V-J evenness by the Gini coefficient. A clonotype found in more than one individual was treated as public. TCRdb trimmed the raw reads at Q25, called clones with MiXCR and kept productive beta chains. Records with the same CDR3 protein are collapsed into one entry carrying the most frequent genes and DNA. The V and J calls and clone size are TCRdb's, not the authors'. The sample contains roughly 500,000 distinct CDR3 sequences, approximately 23% of them found a single time. The ten top clones hold around 12% of the sample.

This clonotype was observed many times. Its specific antigen is unknown. The sample holds no much larger clone one base away, and base qualities are not on file. From a lookup of the germline V gene, CDR1 and CDR2 are MDHEN and SYDVKM. At the junction V is shortened by 5 bases and J by 8 bases; bases outside the gene matches: 8. Measured from the cysteine to the phenylalanine, the CDR3 is 16 residues long. Only CDR3 DNA is held: 48 bases, read in frame from base 1. The receptor's source is a female donor with Graves disease. The chain is encoded by TRBV28 joined to TRBJ1-6, with 11 junctional bases fitting TRBD1. The sequences come from peripheral blood mononuclear cells (PBMCs), collected when the disease was refractory, from a patient treated with antithyroid drugs. The DNA sequence is TGTGCCAGCAGTCAACGCGGGACAGGGGGTTATTCACCCCTCCACTTT. This yields the protein CASSQRGTGGYSPLHF.